The 23 T cell receptor beta chains given below trace back to one sample, sequenced in a study of cytomegalovirus exposure and HLA in healthy donors. The PCR ran on 60 Vbeta and 13 Jbeta primers. Sequencing was performed with immunoSEQ multiplex PCR; in TCRdb, only in-frame clones are kept and a portion is missing. Recorded for this sample: about 160,000 clones. The material sequenced was PBMCs. Receptors originate from a woman aged 55-70 years in good health and CMV-seronegative.

The J gene is TRBJ1-1, the V gene TRBV5-1; D is uncertain. Looked up from germline, CDR1 is SGHRS and CDR2 is YFSETQ. CDR3 length equals 15 residues. V was clipped by 0 bases and J by 4 bases, with 13 bases between them. The DNA for the CDR3 is TGCGCCAGCAGCTTGGGGGTCGGGGTGATCACTGAAGCTTTCTTT. Residues: CASSLGVGVITEAFF.

The chain has TRBV7-9 and TRBJ2-7; possibly TRBD2 for D (6 bases). There are 15 residues in the CDR3. With 5 bases removed from V and 3 bases from J, the gap between germline ends came to 17 bases. Germline-derived CDR1 and CDR2 are SEHNR and FQNEAQ (reference sequence). The CDR3 DNA reads TGTGCCAGCAGCCTCCGGGTAGCGGAATACTACGAGCAGTACTTC. Translation: CASSLRVAEYYEQYF.

The J gene is TRBJ1-4, the V gene TRBV5-1, with 9 bases lining up with TRBD1. The CDR3 contains 17 residues. Germline CDR1 reads SGHRS; CDR2 reads YFSETQ. V trimming: 8 bases; J trimming: 5 bases; junction bases outside the gene matches: 16. The CDR3 is CASTKVPGQGRNEKLFF. DNA of the CDR3: TGCGCCAGTACTAAGGTCCCGGGACAGGGACGGAATGAAAAACTGTTTTTT.

The chain combines TRBV10-2 with TRBJ1-5; a weak D match, TRBD1 (5 bases). Germline V gene data show CDR1 as WSHSY and CDR2 as SAAADI. Trimming stripped 6 bases from V and 1 base from J, with 13 bases between. This CDR3 has 15 amino acids. This chain's CDR3 is CASSYGGASNQPQHF. CDR3 coding DNA: TGCGCCAGCAGCTACGGCGGGGCCAGCAATCAGCCCCAGCATTTT.

The chain links TRBV7-9 to TRBJ2-7, with TRBD2 as a possible D gene (6 bases). V was clipped by 0 bases and J by 3 bases, with 15 bases between them. The CDR3 has 16 amino acids. Germline V lookup: CDR1 SEHNR, CDR2 FQNEAQ (reference sequence). The CDR3 DNA follows: TGTGCCAGCAGCTTAGCGCGGGACGGGCCCATCTACGAGCAGTACTTC. This translates into CASSLARDGPIYEQYF.

As to this clone: Other DNA variants within this sample encode the same CDR3. This chain connects TRBV18 to TRBJ1-5; maybe TRBD1 (6 bases). Trimming stripped 3 bases from V and 4 bases from J, with 7 bases between. Germline V lookup: CDR1 KGHSH, CDR2 LQKENI. The CDR3 consists of 13 residues. The CDR3 nucleotides are TGTGCCAGCTCACCGGACAGAAATCAGCCCCAGCATTTT. This encodes CASSPDRNQPQHF.

The rearrangement joins TRBV9 to TRBJ1-4, with D possibly matching TRBD1 (6 bases). The germline gives CDR1 SGDLS, CDR2 YYNGEE. The CDR3 runs to 15 residues. V dropped 6 bases and J dropped 8 bases, with 20 bases sitting between them. CDR3 loop: CASIPLGAPVEKLFF. The DNA of the CDR3 is TGTGCCAGCATCCCCTTGGGGGCCCCAGTAGAAAAACTGTTTTTT.

DNA for the CDR3: TGTGCCAGCAGCCAAGCGGGGAGCGGGGGCCTCGGGGATACGCAGTATTTT. Its protein is CASSQAGSGGLGDTQYF. J is TRBJ2-3 and V is TRBV4-2, with 8 positions matching TRBD2. Germline CDR1 reads LGHNA; CDR2 reads YNFKEQ. V shed 1 base and J 6 bases; nucleotides not matched to a gene: 12. The CDR3 spans 17 residues.

The chain links TRBV5-4 to TRBJ1-2, with D tentatively TRBD1 (5 bases). There are 14 residues in the CDR3. V lost 2 bases and J 9 bases, leaving 17 bases between the germline ends. Germline loops: CDR1 SGHNT, CDR2 YYREEE (reference sequence). This CDR3 is CASSLGVTRVSYTF. The CDR3 region has the DNA TGTGCCAGCAGCTTAGGGGTCACCCGCGTTAGCTACACCTTC.

The chain carries TRBV9 and TRBJ1-1; possibly TRBD1 for D (5 bases). CDR1 and CDR2 (germline): SGDLS, YYNGEE. With 4 bases removed from V and 11 bases from J, the gap between germline ends came to 18 bases. CDR3 size: 13 residues. Here the CDR3 DNA reads TGTGCCAGCAGCCGAACAGGTTTTGGTGGGGCTTTCTTT. It encodes CASSRTGFGGAFF.

The gene calls are TRBV6-6 and TRBJ1-5, with D perhaps matching TRBD1 (5 bases). The CDR3 runs 14 residues. The V gene lost 5 bases and the J gene lost 0 bases, with 8 bases spanning the gap. Germline V gene data show CDR1 as MNHNY and CDR2 as SVGAGI (reference sequence). CDR3 sequence reads: CASSDSLSNQPQHF. Here the CDR3 DNA reads TGTGCCAGCAGTGACAGCCTTAGCAATCAGCCCCAGCATTTT.

J is TRBJ2-5 and V is TRBV7-3; 14 bases agree with TRBD2. CDR3 length: 16 residues. CDR1 and CDR2 (germline): SGHTA, FQGTGA. The junction had 7 bases not matched to a gene; V was cut back by 5 bases and J by 5 bases. CDR3: CASSQQGLAGDETQYF. The CDR3 nucleotides read TGTGCCAGCAGCCAGCAGGGACTAGCGGGGGATGAGACCCAGTACTTC.

J is TRBJ1-1 and V is TRBV5-1, with TRBD1 identical over 9 bases. The CDR3 is 15 amino acids. Losses at the gene ends were 2 bases for V and 4 bases for J; bases not matched to a gene: 6. Germline loops: CDR1 SGHRS, CDR2 YFSETQ. CDR3 protein: CASSLTGTGTTEAFF. The CDR3 DNA follows: TGCGCCAGCAGCTTAACGGGGACAGGGACCACTGAAGCTTTCTTT.

The chain carries TRBV29-1 and TRBJ2-5; the match to TRBD2 covers 7 bases. The V gene end was trimmed by 5 bases and the J gene end by 2 bases; junction bases not matched to a gene: 5. This CDR3 contains 13 residues. Germline values: CDR1 SQVTM, CDR2 ANQGSEA. CDR3 protein: CSVHSGKQETQYF. As DNA, the CDR3 is TGCAGCGTTCACAGCGGGAAGCAAGAGACCCAGTACTTC.

The chain carries TRBV6-1 and TRBJ1-6, with TRBD1 identical over 7 bases. The germline CDR1 and CDR2 sequences are MNHNS and SASEGT. The CDR3 covers 14 residues. The ends lost 6 bases at V and 7 bases at J; junction bases unmatched: 6. The CDR3 DNA reads TGTGCCAGCAGGGGGGACAGCCCAAATTCACCCCTCCACTTT. Amino acids: CASRGDSPNSPLHF.

V gene TRBV5-1 combines with J gene TRBJ2-7; a possible D gene is TRBD2 (6 bases). This CDR3 is 14 amino acids long. Germline V gene sequence: CDR1 SGHRS, CDR2 YFSETQ. The V end was cut by 4 bases, the J end by 5 bases, with 16 bases between. CDR3 amino acids: CASSLTGVSDEQYF. In DNA, the CDR3 is TGCGCCAGCAGCCTTACGGGAGTAAGCGACGAGCAGTACTTC.

The chain employs TRBV6-1 and TRBJ2-7; TRBD2 agrees at 14 bases. CDR3 size: 16 residues. The germline V gene has CDR1 MNHNS and CDR2 SASEGT. The J segment lost 3 bases and the V segment lost 2 bases, leaving 3 bases of the junction unmatched. CDR3 loop: CASSEKGTSGSYEQYF. The CDR3 DNA is TGTGCCAGCAGTGAAAAGGGGACTAGCGGGAGCTACGAGCAGTACTTC.

The rearrangement uses TRBV6-1 and TRBJ1-4; perhaps TRBD1 as D (5 bases). Germline V gene data show CDR1 as MNHNS and CDR2 as SASEGT. Trimming stripped 5 bases from V and 5 bases from J, with 12 bases between. CDR3 length: 14 amino acids. The CDR3 sequence: CASSNAGGNEKLFF. The CDR3, as DNA: TGTGCCAGCAGTAACGCCGGGGGGAATGAAAAACTGTTTTTT.

Comments on this clone: Other DNA sequences in the same sample also yield this CDR3. The chain employs TRBV5-1 and TRBJ1-1, with 7 bases matching TRBD1. V was pared by 4 bases and J by 1 base, with 4 bases of the junction left unmatched. The germline gives CDR1 SGHRS, CDR2 YFSETQ. The CDR3 runs to 14 residues. This CDR3 is CASSPGQTNTEAFF. The CDR3 nucleotides are TGCGCCAGCAGCCCGGGACAGACGAACACTGAAGCTTTCTTT.

The chain couples TRBV18 to TRBJ1-2; D is unresolved. The CDR3 has 14 amino acids. Trimming pared 3 bases from V and 0 bases from J, leaving 8 bases between. The V gene's germline CDR1 is KGHSH and CDR2 LQKENI. The CDR3 spells CASSPAVSNYGYTF. The DNA of the CDR3 is TGTGCCAGCTCACCGGCGGTCTCTAACTATGGCTACACCTTC.

The V gene is TRBV27, the J gene TRBJ2-1; 7 nucleotides line up with TRBD2. J was trimmed by 0 bases and V by 2 bases; bases with no gene match: 7. Germline lookup yields CDR1 MNHEY and CDR2 SMNVEV (reference sequence). This CDR3 contains 17 residues. The CDR3 DNA reads TGTGCCAGCAGTTTAGTTACTAGCGCAGACTCCTACAATGAGCAGTTCTTC. It encodes CASSLVTSADSYNEQFF.

The V call is TRBV6-1, the J call TRBJ1-4; perhaps TRBD1 as D (6 bases). The V end lost 4 bases, the J end lost 7 bases, and 10 bases lay between the germline ends. Germline CDR1 MNHNS, CDR2 SASEGT. This CDR3 has 13 amino acids. CDR3 nucleotides: TGTGCCAGCAGTGTACAGGGCCCTGAAAAACTGTTTTTT. Amino acids: CASSVQGPEKLFF.

The chain joins TRBV27 to TRBJ1-5, with TRBD1 identical over 11 bases. The germline gives CDR1 MNHEY, CDR2 SMNVEV (reference sequence). Germline trimming cut 4 bases from V and 9 bases from J; bases unmatched to any gene: 14. The CDR3 totals 17 residues. The CDR3 sequence: CASSSLIRDRGKWPQHF. DNA for the CDR3: TGTGCCAGCAGTTCCCTAATCCGGGACAGGGGGAAATGGCCCCAGCATTTT.